The next 14 T cell receptor beta chains were all read from a single sample in a study of beta chain features in type 1 diabetes. Isolated RNA was reverse transcribed in full, so expressed TCRB transcripts were sequenced. This table comes from immunoSEQ multiplex PCR, and its TCRdb copy is limited to in-frame clones, with some not included. This table holds hundreds of thousands of clones, 11% found once. The material sequenced was naive CD4+ T cells from blood. The source is a woman between 18 and 30 years old in good health.

This rearrangement joins TRBV7-2 to TRBJ2-3; D is ambiguous. CDR1 and CDR2 (germline): SGHTA, FQGNSA. The CDR3 is 11 residues long. With 4 bases removed from V and 5 bases from J, the gap between germline ends came to 4 bases. The CDR3 is CASSSRDTQYF. The CDR3, as DNA: TGTGCCAGCAGCTCGCGAGATACGCAGTATTTT. Drawing the rest from reference TRBV7-2 and TRBJ2-3, the complete variable domain is GAGVSQSPSNKVTEKGKDVELRCDPISGHTALYWYRQSLGQGLEFLIYFQGNSAPDKSGLPSDRFSAERTGGSVSTLTIQRTQQEDSAVYLCASSSRDTQYFGPGTRLTVL.

This clone came up a few times. V is TRBV6-6 and J is TRBJ1-2; D is undetermined. V lost 8 bases and J lost 4, with 17 bases in between. CDR1 and CDR2 from the germline V gene are MNHNY and SVGAGI (reference sequence). This CDR3 is 14 amino acids long. CDR3 sequence: CASRSRSGGYGYTF. CDR3 DNA: TGTGCCAGCCGATCCCGGTCGGGAGGCTATGGCTACACCTTC.

This clone was observed a handful of times. This chain joins TRBV7-2 and TRBJ2-5, with 9 bases aligning to TRBD1. Trimming took 2 bases from V and 4 from J; bases not matched to a gene: 5. The germline gives CDR1 SGHTA, CDR2 FQGNSA. This CDR3 contains 15 residues. CDR3 sequence (DNA): TGTGCCAGCAGCTTAAGGACAGGGGAGGGAGAGACCCAGTACTTC. Encoded protein: CASSLRTGEGETQYF.

V gene TRBV4-2 combines with J gene TRBJ2-5; either TRBD1 or TRBD2 may fit D (5 bases each). V lost 0 bases and J 5 bases, leaving 16 bases between the germline ends. The CDR3 consists of 16 residues. From germline, CDR1 is LGHNA and CDR2 YNFKEQ. Here the CDR3 DNA reads TGTGCCAGCAGCCAAGATGGGACCAGTGCGGCGGAGACCCAGTACTTC. Its translation: CASSQDGTSAAETQYF.

This clone appeared a few times. This chain connects TRBV7-2 to TRBJ2-1; 10 bases agree with TRBD2. V lost 2 bases, J lost 8 bases, and 3 bases stayed unmatched. CDR1 is SGHTA and CDR2 is FQGNSA in the germline V gene. CDR3 length: 14 residues. The DNA of the CDR3 is TGTGCCAGCAGCTTAATTCTAGCGGGGGATGAGCAGTTCTTC. Translation: CASSLILAGDEQFF.

The chain recombines TRBV27 with TRBJ1-3, with D unresolved. Germline loops: CDR1 MNHEY, CDR2 SMNVEV (reference sequence). V was trimmed by 3 bases and J by 2 bases, leaving 11 bases between them. The CDR3 has 15 residues. As DNA, the CDR3 is TGTGCCAGCAGTTTGAGGAACACAGCTGGAAACACCATATATTTT. Translating it yields CASSLRNTAGNTIYF.

Remarks on this clone: The same CDR3 arises from other DNA sequences in this sample as well. The CDR3 reads CSLRTGAGDTQYF. CDR3 nucleotides: TGCAGCCTCAGGACAGGGGCTGGGGATACGCAGTATTTT. The rearrangement joins TRBV29-1 to TRBJ2-3; 9 bases agree with TRBD1. From germline, CDR1 is SQVTM and CDR2 ANQGSEA. This CDR3 contains 13 residues. The ends lost 8 bases at V and 6 bases at J; junction bases unmatched: 9.

This clone was counted at least ten times. V is TRBV14 and J is TRBJ2-1; the D is unclear. V shed 4 bases and J shed 6 bases, with 10 bases lying between them. Germline loops: CDR1 SGHDN, CDR2 FVKESK. CDR3 length equals 13 residues. The CDR3 DNA reads as TGTGCCAGCAGCCCGGCGGCCGCCAATGAGCAGTTCTTC. It codes for CASSPAAANEQFF.

This clone was recorded many times. The rearrangement uses TRBV29-1 and TRBJ2-7, with unresolved D. The CDR3 covers 13 residues. Trimming cost V 6 bases and J 6 bases, with 18 bases left between them. The germline V gene has CDR1 SQVTM and CDR2 ANQGSEA. The CDR3 sequence is CSVRPRWVSEQYV. DNA for the CDR3: TGCAGCGTCCGCCCCAGATGGGTAAGCGAGCAGTACGTC.

This chain joins TRBV15 and TRBJ2-2, with 7 bases fitting TRBD1. The junction had 8 bases not matched to a gene; V was cut back by 2 bases and J by 2 bases. Germline V gene lookup returns CDR1 LNHNV and CDR2 YYDKDF (reference sequence). The CDR3 contains 17 residues. The CDR3 DNA reads TGTGCCACCAGCAGACAAAGGGACAGTTTTAACACCGGGGAGCTGTTTTTT. Residues: CATSRQRDSFNTGELFF.

The chain has TRBV4-1 and TRBJ2-7; D uncertain. Germline CDR1 reads MGHRA; CDR2 reads YSYEKL. CDR3 length equals 13 residues. V dropped 1 base and J dropped 6 bases, with 10 bases sitting between them. In nucleotides, the CDR3 is TGCGCCAGCAGCCAAGTGGTTGGAATCGAGCAGTACTTC. Translating gives CASSQVVGIEQYF.

This clone occurred a few times. The chain is built from TRBV2 and TRBJ2-2; D is unresolved. Germline loops: CDR1 SNHLY, CDR2 FYNNEI. CDR3 size: 17 residues. Trimming took 6 bases from V and 0 from J, leaving 17 bases between them. CDR3 residues: CASSVLRVSANTGELFF. The DNA of the CDR3 is TGTGCCAGCAGCGTACTAAGGGTGTCCGCGAACACCGGGGAGCTGTTTTTT.

The chain links TRBV18 to TRBJ2-3, with TRBD1 matching over 9 bases. V lost 3 bases, J lost 2 bases, and 6 bases stayed unmatched. The length of the CDR3 is 16 residues. Germline V gene lookup returns CDR1 KGHSH and CDR2 LQKENI. CDR3 in amino acids: CASSPYDRGNTDTQYF. CDR3 bases: TGTGCCAGCTCACCTTATGACAGGGGGAACACAGATACGCAGTATTTT.

This clone was found a few times. This chain connects TRBV19 to TRBJ2-2; D may be TRBD2 (5 bases). This CDR3 region has 13 residues. The V gene lost 3 bases and the J gene lost 7 bases, with 9 bases spanning the gap. Germline V gene lookup returns CDR1 LNHDA and CDR2 SQIVND (reference sequence). CDR3 sequence reads: CASSMKGLGELFF. CDR3 bases: TGTGCCAGTAGTATGAAAGGACTCGGGGAGCTGTTTTTT.